The 22 T cell receptor beta chains presented below share a single source sample, sequenced in a study of monozygotic twins with inflammatory bowel disease. Following a re-call of the 5' RACE reads, TCRdb has one entry per CDR3 protein and lacks DNA. The table for this sample gives fewer than 200,000 distinct CDR3 sequences. The sample taken for sequencing was blood. The receptors were sampled from a human donor with ulcerative colitis or Crohn's disease, or a healthy co-twin of an affected twin (not recorded which).

The chain employs TRBV3-1 and TRBJ2-4; absent DNA, TCRdb's TRBD1 call cannot be checked. This CDR3 is built from 15 residues. Germline loops: CDR1 LGHDT, CDR2 YNNKEL (reference sequence). CDR3 in amino acids: CASSGDMSVAYIQYF.

V is TRBV4-3 and J is TRBJ2-7; TCRdb selects TRBD1, and the lack of DNA leaves this call unchecked. Germline CDR1 LGHNA, CDR2 YSLEER. The CDR3 has 14 residues. CDR3 sequence reads: CASSQGQGHSEQYF.

The chain joins TRBV7-9 to TRBJ2-7; TCRdb outputs TRBD2, but without DNA this stays unchecked. The germline gives CDR1 SEHNR, CDR2 FQNEAQ (reference sequence). This CDR3 has 17 residues. CDR3 protein: CASSSPRLAGGSYEQYF. The full variable domain, its missing parts supplied by reference TRBV7-9 and TRBJ2-7, is DTGVSQNPRHKITKRGQNVTFRCDPISEHNRLYWYRQTLGQGPEFLTYFQNEAQLEKSRLLSDRFSAERPKGSFSTLEIQRTEQGDSAMYLCASSSPRLAGGSYEQYFGPGTRLTVT.

The chain recombines TRBV11-2 with TRBJ2-2. The germline V gene encodes CDR1 SGHAT and CDR2 FQNNGV. The CDR3 totals 15 residues. CDR3 loop: CASSLELGGTGELFF. Drawing the rest from reference TRBV11-2 and TRBJ2-2, the complete variable domain is EAGVAQSPRYKIIEKRQSVAFWCNPISGHATLYWYQQILGQGPKLLIQFQNNGVVDDSQLPKDRFSAERLKGVDSTLKIQPAKLEDSAVYLCASSLELGGTGELFFGEGSRLTVL.

The chain is built from TRBV5-1 and TRBJ2-1; the D gene TCRdb calls, TRBD2, cannot be checked with no DNA. CDR3 length equals 18 residues. In germline, CDR1 is SGHRS, CDR2 YFSETQ. The CDR3 reads CASSRTSGSTLSYNEQFF.

The chain joins TRBV6-5 to TRBJ1-1; TCRdb's D call of TRBD1 is untestable without DNA. The germline V gene encodes CDR1 MNHEY and CDR2 SVGAGI. This CDR3 is built from 15 residues. CDR3 sequence reads: CASSSDRGIGLGAFF.

The genes are TRBV30 and TRBJ2-6; TCRdb's D gene call, TRBD1, goes unchecked for lack of DNA. This CDR3 contains 18 residues. Per germline, CDR1 GTSNPN and CDR2 SVGIG (reference sequence). The CDR3 is CAWSFGAGGSSGANVLTF.

The rearrangement uses TRBV7-2 and TRBJ2-4; without DNA, the TCRdb call of TRBD1 cannot be checked. The CDR3 is 13 amino acids. Germline CDR1 SGHTA, CDR2 FQGNSA. The CDR3 region is CASSLTGTDIQYF.

This chain's CDR3 is CASSQVGDSSYEQYF. The chain links TRBV4-3 to TRBJ2-7; TCRdb selects TRBD1, and the lack of DNA leaves this call unchecked. The CDR3 loop spans 15 amino acids. Germline values: CDR1 LGHNA, CDR2 YSLEER.

This chain uses TRBV14 with TRBJ2-7; TCRdb returns TRBD2, unconfirmable since there is no DNA. From germline, CDR1 is SGHDN and CDR2 FVKESK. This CDR3 is built from 15 residues. The CDR3 protein is CASSGGSSVSYEQYF.

The rearrangement links TRBV27 to TRBJ1-1. The CDR3 spans 13 residues. Germline V lookup: CDR1 MNHEY, CDR2 SMNVEV (reference sequence). The CDR3 region is CATRGREEIWAFF.

The rearrangement uses TRBV13 and TRBJ2-1; TCRdb's D call, TRBD2, is unchecked because there is no DNA. Germline-derived CDR1 and CDR2 are PRHDT and FYEKMQ (reference sequence). CDR3 length equals 17 residues. The CDR3 here is CASSLGPAGEAYNEQFF.

This CDR3 is CATSRDAGQGTDTQYF. The J gene is TRBJ2-3, the V gene TRBV15; as DNA is missing, the TRBD1 call by TCRdb cannot be tested. This CDR3 is 16 amino acids long. The germline CDR1 and CDR2 sequences are LNHNV and YYDKDF (reference sequence).

The chain employs TRBV28 and TRBJ1-5; checking the TCRdb D call of TRBD1 is not possible without DNA. CDR1 MDHEN and CDR2 SYDVKM come from the germline V gene. CDR3 length: 16 amino acids. The CDR3 loop is CASSLIGQGRDQPQHF.

The chain recombines TRBV19 with TRBJ1-1; the D call from TCRdb, TRBD1, cannot be confirmed without DNA. The CDR3 is made up of 16 amino acids. Germline V CDR1 and CDR2: LNHDA, SQIVND (reference sequence). CDR3 protein: CASSPRDRGMRTEAFF.

This chain uses TRBV12-3 or TRBV12-4 with TRBJ1-5; TCRdb gives TRBD1 as the D gene, but with no DNA this cannot be confirmed. The CDR3 loop spans 16 amino acids. The CDR3 spells CASSSRGFGGNQPQHF.

The V gene is TRBV20-1, the J gene TRBJ2-7. The germline V gene encodes CDR1 DFQATT and CDR2 SNEGSKA (reference sequence). The CDR3 loop spans 12 amino acids. CDR3 sequence: CSARDVNYEQYF.

The rearrangement uses TRBV7-9 and TRBJ2-5. CDR1 is SEHNR and CDR2 is FQNEAQ in the germline V gene (reference sequence). The CDR3 runs 12 residues. The CDR3: CASSLASETQYF. Full variable domain (rest looked up from reference TRBV7-9 and TRBJ2-5): DTGVSQNPRHKITKRGQNVTFRCDPISEHNRLYWYRQTLGQGPEFLTYFQNEAQLEKSRLLSDRFSAERPKGSFSTLEIQRTEQGDSAMYLCASSLASETQYFGPGTRLLVL.

This chain uses TRBV12-3 or TRBV12-4 with TRBJ2-7; TCRdb's assignment of TRBD1 cannot be checked, as there is no DNA. This CDR3 spans 13 amino acids. CDR3 loop: CASTSLGGSEQYF.

The chain recombines TRBV7-6 with TRBJ2-7. This CDR3 has 11 amino acids. The V gene's germline CDR1 is SGHVS and CDR2 FNYEAQ. The CDR3 loop is CASSSLGEQYF. The whole variable domain, filled in from reference TRBV7-6 and TRBJ2-7, reads GAGVSQSPRYKVTKRGQDVALRCDPISGHVSLYWYRQALGQGPEFLTYFNYEAQQDKSGLPNDRFSAERPEGSISTLTIQRTEQRDSAMYRCASSSLGEQYFGPGTRLTVT.

The chain uses TRBV5-1 and TRBJ2-1; TCRdb reports TRBD2, a call that lacks DNA to check it against. CDR1 and CDR2 from the germline V gene are SGHRS and YFSETQ. This CDR3 has 16 residues. The CDR3 loop reads CASSLDPGLAYNEQFF.

The chain has TRBV5-1 and TRBJ2-5; TCRdb selects TRBD2, and the lack of DNA leaves this call unchecked. CDR1 and CDR2 from the germline V gene are SGHRS and YFSETQ. CDR3 size: 14 residues. CDR3 loop: CASSFSGSEETQYF.